The 4 T cell receptor beta chains below were found in one sample sequenced in a study of blood T cell repertoires in COVID-19. The repertoire was sequenced with immunoSEQ multiplex PCR; TCRdb's copy has only in-frame clones and lacks some. Of over 100,000 clones listed, roughly nine tenths were seen once; the top ten hold roughly 5.6%. Sequenced material: peripheral blood. The origin of the receptors is a human donor in a cohort sampled during active COVID-19.

This rearrangement joins TRBV21-1 to TRBJ1-2; the listed D gene, TRBD1, was not tested against the DNA. TRBV21-1 is a pseudogene locus. This CDR3 has 13 residues. The CDR3 spells CASGGGQYYGYTF. The CDR3 DNA is TGTGCCAGCGGTGGGGGACAGTACTATGGCTACACCTTC.

This chain joins TRBV7-9 and TRBJ2-7; D not certain. The germline gives CDR1 SEHNR, CDR2 FQNEAQ (reference sequence). V was shortened by 4 bases and J by 3 bases, with 10 bases between the two germline ends. This CDR3 contains 13 residues. The chain's CDR3 is CASSSSTFYEQYF. CDR3 DNA sequence: TGTGCCAGCAGCTCATCCACATTCTACGAGCAGTACTTC.

The sample holds a few counts of this clone. This rearrangement joins TRBV11-3 to TRBJ1-2; D may be TRBD1 (6 bases). The CDR3 length is 19 residues. Germline-derived CDR1 and CDR2 are SGHNT and YENEEA. Trimming stripped 2 bases from V and 4 bases from J, with 26 bases between. The CDR3 region has the DNA TGTGCCAGCAGCTTACAAAACAGGGTATCACCCAAGGGCCGCTATGGCTACACCTTC. Its protein product is CASSLQNRVSPKGRYGYTF.

This clone was seen more than once but under ten times. V is TRBV7-9 and J is TRBJ1-4, with D unclear. The CDR3 contains 15 residues. V lost 4 bases to trimming and J lost 4 bases, with 13 bases between them. Per germline, CDR1 SEHNR and CDR2 FQNEAQ (reference sequence). CDR3 sequence: CASSYPPGDNEKLFF. The CDR3 nucleotides are TGTGCCAGCAGCTACCCGCCGGGAGATAATGAAAAACTGTTTTTT. Combining the CDR3 with reference TRBV7-9 and TRBJ1-4 gives the whole variable domain DTGVSQNPRHKITKRGQNVTFRCDPISEHNRLYWYRQTLGQGPEFLTYFQNEAQLEKSRLLSDRFSAERPKGSFSTLEIQRTEQGDSAMYLCASSYPPGDNEKLFFGSGTQLSVL.